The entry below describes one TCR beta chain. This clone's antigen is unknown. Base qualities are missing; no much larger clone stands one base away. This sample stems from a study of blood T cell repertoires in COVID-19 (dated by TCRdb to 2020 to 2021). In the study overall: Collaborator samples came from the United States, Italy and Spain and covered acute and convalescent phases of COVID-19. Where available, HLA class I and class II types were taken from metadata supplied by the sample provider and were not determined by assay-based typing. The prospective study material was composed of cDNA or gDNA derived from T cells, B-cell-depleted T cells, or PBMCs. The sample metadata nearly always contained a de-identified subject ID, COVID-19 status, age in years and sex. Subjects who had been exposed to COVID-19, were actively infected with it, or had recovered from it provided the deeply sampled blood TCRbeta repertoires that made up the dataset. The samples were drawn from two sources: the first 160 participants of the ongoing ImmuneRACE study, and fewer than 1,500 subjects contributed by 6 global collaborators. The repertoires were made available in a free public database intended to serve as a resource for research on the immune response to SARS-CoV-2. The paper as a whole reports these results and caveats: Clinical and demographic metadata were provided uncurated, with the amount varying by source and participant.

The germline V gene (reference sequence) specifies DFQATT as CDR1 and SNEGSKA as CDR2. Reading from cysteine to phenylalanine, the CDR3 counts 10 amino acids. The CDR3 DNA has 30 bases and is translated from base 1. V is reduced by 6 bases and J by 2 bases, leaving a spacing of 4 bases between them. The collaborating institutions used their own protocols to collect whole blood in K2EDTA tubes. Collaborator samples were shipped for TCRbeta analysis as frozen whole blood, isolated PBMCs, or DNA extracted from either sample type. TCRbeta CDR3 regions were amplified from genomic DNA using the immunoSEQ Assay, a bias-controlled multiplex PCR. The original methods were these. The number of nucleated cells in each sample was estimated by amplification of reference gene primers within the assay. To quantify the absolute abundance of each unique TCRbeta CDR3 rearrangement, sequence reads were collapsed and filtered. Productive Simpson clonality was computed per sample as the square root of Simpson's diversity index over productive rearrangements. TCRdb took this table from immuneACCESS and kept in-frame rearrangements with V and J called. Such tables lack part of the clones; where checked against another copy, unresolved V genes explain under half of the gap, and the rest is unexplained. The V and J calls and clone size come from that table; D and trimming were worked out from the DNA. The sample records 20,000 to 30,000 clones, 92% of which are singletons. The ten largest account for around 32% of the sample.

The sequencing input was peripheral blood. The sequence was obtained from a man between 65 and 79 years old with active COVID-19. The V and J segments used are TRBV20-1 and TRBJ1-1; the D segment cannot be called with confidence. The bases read TGCAGTGCCACAAACACTGAAGCTTTCTTT. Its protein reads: CSATNTEAFF.